The sequence of this T cell receptor beta chain was determined in a study of blood T cell repertoires in COVID-19. Across the study: The United States, Italy and Spain were the sources of the acute and convalescent COVID-19 samples. Sample material is recorded as cDNA or gDNA derived from T cells, B-cell-depleted T cells, or PBMCs.

Trimming stripped 5 bases from V and 3 bases from J, with 11 bases between. CDR1 is LNHDA and CDR2 is SQIVND in the germline V gene (reference sequence). The CDR3 is 13 amino acids. Authors' data handling: Estimation of nucleated cell counts was performed using reference gene primer amplification. Assay: immunoSEQ multiplex PCR; the TCRdb copy retains only in-frame clones and omits some. V, J and clone size reflect that table, while D and trimming were determined from the DNA. The top ten hold approximately 8.2% of the sample, which has about 140,000 clones, 81% seen once. Sequenced sample: peripheral blood. This rearrangement joins TRBV19 to TRBJ2-7, with a possible D match to TRBD2 (6 bases). The TCR comes from a human donor in a cohort sampled during active COVID-19. The chain's CDR3 is CASSPGLIYEQYF. CDR3 DNA sequence: TGTGCCAGTAGTCCGGGACTTATCTACGAGCAGTACTTC.